This entry describes one TCR beta chain. The data originate from a study of blood T cell repertoires in COVID-19. For the study at large: The samples span acute and convalescent COVID-19 from the United States, Italy and Spain. In each case, the material was cDNA or gDNA derived from T cells, B-cell-depleted T cells, or PBMCs.

Trimming took off 5 bases at V and 6 bases at J, with 17 bases between the two ends. This CDR3 has 15 residues. Germline-derived CDR1 and CDR2 are LNHDA and SQIVND (reference sequence). Original methodology: Amplifying reference gene primers gave estimates of nucleated cell counts. Method: immunoSEQ multiplex PCR; TCRdb's copy keeps in-frame clones and lacks some. V, J and clone size derive from that table, while D and trimming were established from the DNA sequence. In the table there are 40,000 to 60,000 clones, about 85% of which are singletons. This chain joins TRBV19 and TRBJ2-4, with D unresolved. The source is a human donor in a cohort sampled during active COVID-19. The sequenced material came from peripheral blood. The CDR3 loop reads CASSSRRRGGNIQYF. Here the CDR3 DNA reads TGTGCCAGTAGTTCCCGTCGCAGAGGTGGAAACATTCAGTACTTC.